The rows below give T cell receptor beta chains drawn from one sample of a study of OX40 agonist ivuxolimab in advanced cancers. Profiled with immunoSEQ multiplex PCR; TCRdb holds only in-frame clones, not every one. This table holds 95,000 to 100,000 clones, under 90% found once. This material consisted of CD4+ or CD8+ T cells sorted from blood, taken in a trial of the OX40 agonist ivuxolimab. The receptors originated from an adult with an advanced solid tumor such as melanoma, head and neck, liver or kidney cancer. CDR3s include the opening cysteine and the closing phenylalanine or tryptophan. D genes are given only for firm matches. Only part of the rows carry a size: once, few, many, or a class if the clone is expanded.

V: TRBV7-2; D: NA; size: NA; J: TRBJ2-3; CDR3: CASSLVGHYTDTQYF; DNA: TGTGCCAGCAGCTTAGTAGGACACTACACAGATACGCAGTATTTT
V: TRBV19; D: TRBD2; size: NA; J: TRBJ2-7; CDR3: CASSPPGGVPFAEQYF; DNA: TGTGCCAGTAGTCCGCCGGGGGGGGTCCCATTTGCCGAGCAGTACTTC
V: TRBV12-5; D: NA; size: few; J: TRBJ2-5; CDR3: CASGLVVTASEETQYF; DNA: TGTGCTAGTGGTTTGGTCGTGACAGCGTCCGAGGAGACCCAGTACTTC
V: TRBV9; D: TRBD1; size: NA; J: TRBJ2-1; CDR3: CASSTPRTGLYNEQFF; DNA: TGTGCCAGCAGCACCCCGAGGACAGGACTCTACAATGAGCAGTTCTTC
V: TRBV27; D: TRBD1; size: NA; J: TRBJ2-6; CDR3: CASSSTGEAPGANVLTF; DNA: TGTGCCAGCAGTTCGACAGGGGAGGCACCTGGGGCCAACGTCCTGACTTTC
V: TRBV6-5; D: TRBD1; size: few; J: TRBJ1-2; CDR3: CASTRTGKDGYTF; DNA: TGTGCCAGCACCCGGACAGGGAAGGATGGCTACACCTTC
V: TRBV7-9; D: TRBD1; size: few; J: TRBJ1-2; CDR3: CASSSPATGPYGYTF; DNA: TGTGCCAGCAGCTCCCCGGCGACAGGGCCCTATGGCTACACCTTC
V: TRBV13; D: NA; size: NA; J: TRBJ2-3; CDR3: CASREGVTGDTQYF; DNA: TGTGCCAGCAGGGAGGGAGTCACGGGGGATACGCAGTATTTT
V: TRBV9; D: NA; size: NA; J: TRBJ2-2; CDR3: CASSRFDGSWTGELFF; DNA: TGTGCCAGCAGCCGGTTCGACGGGTCGTGGACCGGGGAGCTGTTTTTT
V: TRBV18; D: TRBD1; size: NA; J: TRBJ2-7; CDR3: CASSRDRPYEQYF; DNA: TGTGCCAGCTCGAGGGACAGGCCGTACGAGCAGTACTTC
V: TRBV11-2; D: NA; size: NA; J: TRBJ2-7; CDR3: CASSSGFSYEQYF; DNA: TGTGCCAGCAGCTCTGGATTCTCCTACGAGCAGTACTTC
V: TRBV18; D: TRBD1; size: NA; J: TRBJ2-1; CDR3: CASSVGTGIGEQFF; DNA: TGTGCCAGCTCAGTAGGGACAGGGATAGGTGAGCAGTTCTTC
V: TRBV12-5; D: NA; size: NA; J: TRBJ2-2; CDR3: CASGLTGRGELFF; DNA: TGTGCTAGTGGTTTAACGGGGCGTGGGGAGCTGTTTTTT
V: TRBV7-3; D: TRBD2; size: NA; J: TRBJ2-1; CDR3: CASSPSGGLVGNEQFF; DNA: TGTGCCAGCAGCCCCTCGGGGGGGTTGGTGGGCAATGAGCAGTTCTTC
V: TRBV6-6; D: TRBD1; size: NA; J: TRBJ1-2; CDR3: CASSPTPTGSGYTF; DNA: TGTGCCAGCAGCCCAACCCCGACAGGGTCTGGCTACACCTTC
V: TRBV12-5; D: NA; size: few; J: TRBJ2-2; CDR3: CASGSQAQFNTGELFF; DNA: TGTGCTAGTGGTTCGCAGGCGCAGTTTAACACCGGGGAGCTGTTTTTT
V: TRBV5-6; D: TRBD1; size: NA; J: TRBJ1-1; CDR3: CASSSRGRTEAFF; DNA: TGTGCCAGCAGCTCCAGGGGGCGTACTGAAGCTTTCTTT
V: TRBV19; D: NA; size: NA; J: TRBJ1-4; CDR3: CASSDRGNREKLFF; DNA: TGTGCCAGTAGTGACCGAGGGAACCGGGAAAAACTGTTTTTT
V: TRBV10-1; D: TRBD2; size: NA; J: TRBJ2-7; CDR3: CASSESPGLARGNEQYF; DNA: TGCGCCAGCAGTGAGTCTCCGGGACTAGCAAGGGGGAACGAGCAGTACTTC
V: TRBV2; D: NA; size: once; J: TRBJ2-3; CDR3: CASSDQASRTDTQYF; DNA: TGTGCCAGCAGTGATCAGGCCTCCCGCACAGATACGCAGTATTTT
V: TRBV30; D: NA; size: NA; J: TRBJ2-1; CDR3: CAWSVSVTYNEQFF; DNA: TGTGCCTGGAGTGTATCGGTTACCTACAATGAGCAGTTCTTC
V: TRBV7-9; D: NA; size: once; J: TRBJ1-3; CDR3: CASSQDRSTSGNTIYF; DNA: TGTGCCAGCAGCCAGGACAGAAGTACCTCTGGAAACACCATATATTTT
V: TRBV6-6; D: NA; size: NA; J: TRBJ2-2; CDR3: CASSYSSGYSPGELFF; DNA: TGTGCCAGCAGTTACTCGTCAGGGTATAGTCCCGGGGAGCTGTTTTTT
V: TRBV29-1; D: NA; size: few; J: TRBJ1-1; CDR3: CSVEREEGKAFF; DNA: TGCAGCGTTGAACGGGAGGAGGGGAAAGCTTTCTTT
V: TRBV6-6; D: TRBD2; size: NA; J: TRBJ2-7; CDR3: CASSYSAGGSHEQYF; DNA: TGTGCCAGCAGTTACTCTGCGGGAGGGTCCCACGAGCAGTACTTC
V: TRBV7-6; D: NA; size: NA; J: TRBJ2-5; CDR3: CASSLRQGQTQYF; DNA: TGTGCCAGCAGCTTACGTCAGGGACAGACCCAGTACTTC
V: TRBV19; D: NA; size: NA; J: TRBJ1-1; CDR3: CASSRTGLGTEAFF; DNA: TGTGCCAGTAGCCGGACCGGCTTGGGGACTGAAGCTTTCTTT
V: TRBV5-6; D: NA; size: NA; J: TRBJ2-7; CDR3: CASSLGGDLYEQYF; DNA: TGTGCCAGCAGCTTGGGCGGCGACCTCTACGAGCAGTACTTC
V: TRBV25-1; D: NA; size: once; J: TRBJ1-6; CDR3: CATRNPGSPLHF; DNA: TGTGCCACCCGAAATCCCGGGTCACCCCTCCACTTT
V: TRBV27; D: TRBD1; size: NA; J: TRBJ2-7; CDR3: CASSSLLGQVIYEQYF; DNA: TGTGCCAGCAGTTCCCTCCTGGGACAGGTAATCTACGAGCAGTACTTC
V: TRBV5-1; D: TRBD1; size: NA; J: TRBJ1-1; CDR3: CASSFGGQSAEAFF; DNA: TGCGCCAGCAGCTTCGGGGGACAGAGTGCTGAAGCTTTCTTT
V: TRBV6-4; D: TRBD1; size: NA; J: TRBJ2-2; CDR3: CASGKGATGELFF; DNA: TGTGCCAGCGGAAAGGGGGCGACCGGGGAGCTGTTTTTT
V: TRBV2; D: NA; size: NA; J: TRBJ2-7; CDR3: CASSRTESLSEQYF; DNA: TGTGCCAGCAGTCGGACAGAGTCCCTCAGCGAGCAGTACTTC
V: TRBV5-6; D: NA; size: once; J: TRBJ1-5; CDR3: CASSLMGSDQPQHF; DNA: TGTGCCAGCAGCTTGATGGGGTCTGATCAGCCCCAGCATTTT
V: TRBV19; D: NA; size: NA; J: TRBJ2-2; CDR3: CASSIDLRPDTGELFF; DNA: TGTGCCAGTAGTATAGATCTGAGACCTGACACCGGGGAGCTGTTTTTT
V: TRBV6-5; D: NA; size: NA; J: TRBJ2-2; CDR3: CASSYSNGRAGELFF; DNA: TGTGCCAGCAGTTACTCGAATGGCAGGGCCGGGGAGCTGTTTTTT
V: TRBV27; D: TRBD1; size: NA; J: TRBJ2-2; CDR3: CASSTGGYHANTGELFF; DNA: TGTGCCAGCTCCACAGGGGGTTATCATGCGAACACCGGGGAGCTGTTTTTT
V: TRBV20-1; D: NA; size: NA; J: TRBJ2-7; CDR3: CSAQGVDEQYF; DNA: TGCAGTGCACAGGGTGTCGACGAGCAGTACTTC
V: TRBV29-1; D: NA; size: NA; J: TRBJ2-3; CDR3: CSVEEGTDTQYF; DNA: TGCAGCGTTGAGGAGGGAACAGATACGCAGTATTTT
V: TRBV6-1; D: NA; size: many; J: TRBJ1-5; CDR3: CASSAAGKVPQHF; DNA: TGTGCCAGCAGTGCCGCAGGGAAGGTGCCCCAGCATTTT
V: TRBV19; D: TRBD2; size: NA; J: TRBJ2-3; CDR3: CASSIASGGGDTQYF; DNA: TGTGCCAGTAGTATAGCTAGCGGGGGTGGAGATACGCAGTATTTT
V: TRBV30; D: NA; size: NA; J: TRBJ1-1; CDR3: CAWSRTATEAFF; DNA: TGTGCCTGGAGTCGGACGGCGACCGAAGCTTTCTTT